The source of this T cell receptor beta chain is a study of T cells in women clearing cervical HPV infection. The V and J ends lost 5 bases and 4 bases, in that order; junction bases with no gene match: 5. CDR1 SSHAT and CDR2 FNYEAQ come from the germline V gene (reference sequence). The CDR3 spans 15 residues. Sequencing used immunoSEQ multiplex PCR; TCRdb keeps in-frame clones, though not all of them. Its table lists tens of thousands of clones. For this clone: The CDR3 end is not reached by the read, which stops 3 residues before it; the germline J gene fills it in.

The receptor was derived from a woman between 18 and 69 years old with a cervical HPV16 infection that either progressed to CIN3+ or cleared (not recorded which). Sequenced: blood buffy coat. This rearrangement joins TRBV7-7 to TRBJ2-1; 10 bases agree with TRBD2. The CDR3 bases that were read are TGTGCCAGCAGCCCATCTAGCGGGGGATACAATGAG. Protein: CASSPSSGGYNE. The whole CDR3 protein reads CASSPSSGGYNEQFF.